This T cell receptor (beta chain) was recorded in a study of vaccination and CD4 T cells after COVID-19. Study summary: A median of approximately 75 days (range 14 to 241) separated dose two from the taking of post-vaccine samples. Investigators stimulated cells with overlapping spike peptides drawn from SARS-CoV-2, HCoV-NL63, HCoV-OC43 and HCoV-229E.

As to time point: late sampling 161 to 241 days after vaccination in a few convalescent patients. Treatment defined: roughly ten-day PBMC culture with coronavirus spike peptide pools or control peptides (ViraFEST assay). Using peptide pools, antigen-specific T cells were expanded in ViraFEST before TCRs were sequenced. Sequencing of the DNA from cultured CD4+ T cells was carried out with the Oncomine TCR Beta short-read assay. Genomic DNA was isolated from cultured CD4+ T cells. Using its own MiXCR run on the PCR reads, TCRdb lists one record per CDR3 protein. The sample lists about 17,000 distinct CDR3 sequences, 40% to 50% occurring once. Comments on this clonotype: The antigen is undetermined.

Trimming took 1 base from V and 6 from J, leaving 6 bases between them. The CDR3 runs to 13 residues. Germline V gives CDR1 SEHNR, CDR2 FQNEAQ (reference sequence). The chain uses TRBV7-9 and TRBJ2-2; a weak D match, TRBD1 (6 bases). The source was CD4+ T cells from blood, cultured in vitro, collected about 7 months after SARS-CoV-2 vaccination. The TCR was taken from a human donor who had recovered from COVID-19. CDR3 residues: CASSLGQAGELFF. CDR3 coding DNA: TGTGCCAGCAGCTTAGGACAGGCCGGGGAGCTGTTTTTT.